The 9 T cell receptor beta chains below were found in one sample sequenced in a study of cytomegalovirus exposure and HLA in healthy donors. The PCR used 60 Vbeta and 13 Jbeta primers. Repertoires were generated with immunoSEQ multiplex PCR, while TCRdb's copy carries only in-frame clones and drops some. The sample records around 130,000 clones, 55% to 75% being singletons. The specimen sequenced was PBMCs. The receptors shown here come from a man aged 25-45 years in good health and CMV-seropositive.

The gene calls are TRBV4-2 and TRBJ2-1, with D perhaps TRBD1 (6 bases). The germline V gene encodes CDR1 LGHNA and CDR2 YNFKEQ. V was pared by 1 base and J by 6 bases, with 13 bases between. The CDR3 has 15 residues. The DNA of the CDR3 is TGTGCCAGCAGCCAAGGTCAAAAGGGGGTCAATGAGCAGTTCTTC. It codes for CASSQGQKGVNEQFF.

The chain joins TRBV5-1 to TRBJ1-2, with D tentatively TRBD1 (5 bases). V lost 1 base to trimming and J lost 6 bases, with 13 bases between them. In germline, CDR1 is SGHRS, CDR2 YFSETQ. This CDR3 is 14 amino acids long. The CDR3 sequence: CASSLWGGFDGYTF. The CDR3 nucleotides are TGCGCCAGCAGCTTGTGGGGGGGTTTTGATGGCTACACCTTC.

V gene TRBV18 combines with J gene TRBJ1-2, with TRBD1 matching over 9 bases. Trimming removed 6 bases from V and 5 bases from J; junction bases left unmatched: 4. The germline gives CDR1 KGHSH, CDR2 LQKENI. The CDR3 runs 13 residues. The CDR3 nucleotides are TGTGCCAGCTCCGACGGACAGGGGTATGGCTACACCTTC. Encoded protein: CASSDGQGYGYTF.

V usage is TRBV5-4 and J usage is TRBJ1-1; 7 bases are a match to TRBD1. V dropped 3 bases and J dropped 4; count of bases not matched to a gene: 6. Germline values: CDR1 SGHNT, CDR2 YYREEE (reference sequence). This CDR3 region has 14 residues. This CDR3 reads CASSSFGQATEAFF. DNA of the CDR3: TGTGCCAGCAGCTCCTTTGGACAGGCCACTGAAGCTTTCTTT.

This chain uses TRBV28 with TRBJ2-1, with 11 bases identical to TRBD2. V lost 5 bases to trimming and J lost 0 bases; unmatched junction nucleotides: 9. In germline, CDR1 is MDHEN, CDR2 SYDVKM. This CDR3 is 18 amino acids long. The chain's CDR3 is CASSPGTSGYRSYNEQFF. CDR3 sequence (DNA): TGTGCCAGCAGTCCCGGGACTAGCGGATATCGCTCCTACAATGAGCAGTTCTTC. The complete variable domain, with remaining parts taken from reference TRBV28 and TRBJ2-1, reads DVKVTQSSRYLVKRTGEKVFLECVQDMDHENMFWYRQDPGLGLRLIYFSYDVKMKEKGDIPEGYSVSREKKERFSLILESASTNQTSMYLCASSPGTSGYRSYNEQFFGPGTRLTVL.

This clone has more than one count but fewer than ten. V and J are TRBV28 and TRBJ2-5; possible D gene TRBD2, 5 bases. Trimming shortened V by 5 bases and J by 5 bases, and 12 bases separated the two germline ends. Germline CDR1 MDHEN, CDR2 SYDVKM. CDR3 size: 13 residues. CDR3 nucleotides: TGTGCCAGCAGTCAAAGCGGCCCCGAGACCCAGTACTTC. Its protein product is CASSQSGPETQYF.

For the CDR3, the DNA is TGTGCCAGCTCAACCGTCGACTGGGCCAACGTCCTGACTTTC. Protein: CASSTVDWANVLTF. The chain couples TRBV18 to TRBJ2-6, with no clear D. Trimming left V 5 bases short and J 5 bases short, with 10 bases between. Looked up from germline, CDR1 is KGHSH and CDR2 is LQKENI. This CDR3 is built from 14 residues.

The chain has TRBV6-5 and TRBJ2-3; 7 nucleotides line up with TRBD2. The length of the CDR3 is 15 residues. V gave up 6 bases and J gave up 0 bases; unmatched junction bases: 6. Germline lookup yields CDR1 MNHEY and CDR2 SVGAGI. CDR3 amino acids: CASRTSRPSTDTQYF. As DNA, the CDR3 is TGTGCCAGCAGGACTAGCAGACCTAGCACAGATACGCAGTATTTT.

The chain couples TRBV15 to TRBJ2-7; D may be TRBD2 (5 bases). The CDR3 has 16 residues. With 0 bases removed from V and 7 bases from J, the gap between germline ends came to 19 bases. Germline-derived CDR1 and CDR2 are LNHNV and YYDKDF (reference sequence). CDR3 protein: CATSRDMSWASSEQYF. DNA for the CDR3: TGTGCCACCAGCAGAGATATGAGTTGGGCTAGCTCGGAGCAGTACTTC. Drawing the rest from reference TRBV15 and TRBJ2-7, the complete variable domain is DAMVIQNPRYQVTQFGKPVTLSCSQTLNHNVMYWYQQKSSQAPKLLFHYYDKDFNNEADTPDNFQSRRPNTSFCFLDIRSPGLGDTAMYLCATSRDMSWASSEQYFGPGTRLTVT.